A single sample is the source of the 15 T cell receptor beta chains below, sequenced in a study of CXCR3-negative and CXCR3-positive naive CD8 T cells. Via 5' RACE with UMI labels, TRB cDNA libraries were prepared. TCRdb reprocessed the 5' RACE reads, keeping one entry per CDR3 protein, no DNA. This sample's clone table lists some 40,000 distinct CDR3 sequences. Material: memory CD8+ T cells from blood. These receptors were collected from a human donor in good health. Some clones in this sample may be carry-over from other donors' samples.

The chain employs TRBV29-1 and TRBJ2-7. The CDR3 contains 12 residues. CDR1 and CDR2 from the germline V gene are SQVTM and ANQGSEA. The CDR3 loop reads CSVTPSSYEQYF.

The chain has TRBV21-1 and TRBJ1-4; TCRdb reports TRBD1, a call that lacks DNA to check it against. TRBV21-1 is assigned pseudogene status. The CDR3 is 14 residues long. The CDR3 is CAYTNNRVIEKLFF.

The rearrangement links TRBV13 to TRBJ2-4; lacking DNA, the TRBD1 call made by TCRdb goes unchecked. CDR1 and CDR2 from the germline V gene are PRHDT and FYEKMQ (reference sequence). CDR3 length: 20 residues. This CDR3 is CASSLHPSSSGGVAKNIQYF.

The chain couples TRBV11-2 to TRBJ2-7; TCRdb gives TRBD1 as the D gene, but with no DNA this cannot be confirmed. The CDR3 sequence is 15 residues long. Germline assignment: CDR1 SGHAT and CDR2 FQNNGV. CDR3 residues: CASTAGTGGGYEQYF.

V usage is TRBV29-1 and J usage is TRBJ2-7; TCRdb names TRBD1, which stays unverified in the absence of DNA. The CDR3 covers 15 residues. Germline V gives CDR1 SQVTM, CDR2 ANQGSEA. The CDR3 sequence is CSVEEGTGGAVAQYF.

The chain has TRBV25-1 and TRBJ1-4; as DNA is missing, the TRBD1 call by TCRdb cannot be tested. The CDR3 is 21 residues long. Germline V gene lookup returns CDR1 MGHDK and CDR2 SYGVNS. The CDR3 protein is CASSEQPRIRDSHNVGEKLFF. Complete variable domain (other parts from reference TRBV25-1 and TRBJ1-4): EADIYQTPRYLVIGTGKKITLECSQTMGHDKMYWYQQDPGMELHLIHYSYGVNSTEKGDLSSESTVSRIRTEHFPLTLESARPSHTSQYLCASSEQPRIRDSHNVGEKLFFGSGTQLSVL.

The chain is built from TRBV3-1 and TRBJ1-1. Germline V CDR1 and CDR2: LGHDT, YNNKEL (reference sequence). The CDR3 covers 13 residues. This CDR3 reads CASSHSWETEAFF.

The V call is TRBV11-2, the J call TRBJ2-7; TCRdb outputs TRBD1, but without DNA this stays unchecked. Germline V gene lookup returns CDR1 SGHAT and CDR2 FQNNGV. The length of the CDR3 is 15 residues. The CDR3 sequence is CASSSSGTGGNEQYF.

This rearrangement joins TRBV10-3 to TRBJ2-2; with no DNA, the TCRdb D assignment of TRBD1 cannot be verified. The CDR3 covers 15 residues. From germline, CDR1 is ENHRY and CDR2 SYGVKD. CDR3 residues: CAITKDRTNTGELFF.

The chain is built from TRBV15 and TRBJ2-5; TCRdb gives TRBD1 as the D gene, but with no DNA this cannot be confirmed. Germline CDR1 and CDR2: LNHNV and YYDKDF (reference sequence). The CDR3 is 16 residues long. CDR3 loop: CATSRDTPGYQETQYF.

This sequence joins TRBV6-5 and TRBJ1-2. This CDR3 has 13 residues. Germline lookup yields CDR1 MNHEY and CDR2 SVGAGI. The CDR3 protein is CASSMDSGYGYTF.

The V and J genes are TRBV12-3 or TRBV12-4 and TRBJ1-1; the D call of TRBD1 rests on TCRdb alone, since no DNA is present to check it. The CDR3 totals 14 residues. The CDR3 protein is CASRRGQFRTEAFF.

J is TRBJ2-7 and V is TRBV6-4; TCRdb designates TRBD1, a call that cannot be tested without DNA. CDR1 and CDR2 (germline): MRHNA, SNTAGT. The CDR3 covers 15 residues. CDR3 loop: CASASKGEGSYEQYF.

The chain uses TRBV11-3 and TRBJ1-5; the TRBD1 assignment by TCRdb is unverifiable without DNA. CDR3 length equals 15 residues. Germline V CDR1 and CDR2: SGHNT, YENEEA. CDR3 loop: CASSRPHIHDQPQHF.

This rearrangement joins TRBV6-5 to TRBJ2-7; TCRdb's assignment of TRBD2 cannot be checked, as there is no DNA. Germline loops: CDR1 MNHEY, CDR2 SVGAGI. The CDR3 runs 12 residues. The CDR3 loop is CASSYSGHEQYF.